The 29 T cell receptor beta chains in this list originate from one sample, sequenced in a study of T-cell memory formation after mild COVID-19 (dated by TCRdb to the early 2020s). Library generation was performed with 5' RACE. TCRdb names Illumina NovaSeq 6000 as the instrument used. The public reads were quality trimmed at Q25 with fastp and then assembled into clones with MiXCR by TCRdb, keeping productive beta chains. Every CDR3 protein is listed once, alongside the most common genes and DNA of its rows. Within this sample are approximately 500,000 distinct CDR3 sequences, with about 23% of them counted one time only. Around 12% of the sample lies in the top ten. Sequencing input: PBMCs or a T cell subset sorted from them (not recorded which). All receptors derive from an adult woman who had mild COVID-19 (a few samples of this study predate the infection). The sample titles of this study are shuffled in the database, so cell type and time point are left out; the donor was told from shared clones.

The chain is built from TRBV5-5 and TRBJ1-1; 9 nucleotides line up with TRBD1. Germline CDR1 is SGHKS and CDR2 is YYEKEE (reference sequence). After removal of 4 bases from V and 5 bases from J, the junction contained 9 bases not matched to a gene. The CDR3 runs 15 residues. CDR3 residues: CASSIRTGERTEAFF. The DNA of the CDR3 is TGTGCCAGCAGCATTAGGACAGGGGAAAGGACTGAAGCTTTCTTT.

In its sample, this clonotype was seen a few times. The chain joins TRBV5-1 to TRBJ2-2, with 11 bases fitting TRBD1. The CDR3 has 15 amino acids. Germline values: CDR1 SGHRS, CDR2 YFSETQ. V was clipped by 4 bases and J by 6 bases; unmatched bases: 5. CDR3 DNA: TGCGCCAGCAGCGTCCGGGACAGGGGGGCCGGGGAGCTGTTTTTT. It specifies CASSVRDRGAGELFF.

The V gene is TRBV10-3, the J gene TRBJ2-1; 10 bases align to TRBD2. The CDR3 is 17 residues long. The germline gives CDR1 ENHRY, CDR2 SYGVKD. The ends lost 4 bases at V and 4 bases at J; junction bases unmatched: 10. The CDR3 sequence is CAISGERGGVPYNEQFF. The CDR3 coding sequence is TGTGCCATCAGTGGGGAGCGGGGGGGCGTACCATACAATGAGCAGTTCTTC.

The DNA for the CDR3 is TGTGCCAGTAGTATAGACGGAGGGACGGCTTACGAGCAGTACTTC. Protein: CASSIDGGTAYEQYF. The V call is TRBV19, the J call TRBJ2-7; the D gene is possibly TRBD2 (6 bases). Trimming removed 0 bases at V and 4 bases at J, with 13 bases between. The germline gives CDR1 LNHDA, CDR2 SQIVND (reference sequence). The CDR3 extends over 15 amino acids.

Written as DNA, the CDR3 is TGCAGCGCATCCCCGGGACTTCAGAACACTGAAGCTTTCTTT. Its translation is CSASPGLQNTEAFF. This chain joins TRBV29-1 and TRBJ1-1; possibly TRBD1 for D (5 bases). The CDR3 sequence is 14 residues long. V shed 7 bases and J shed 1 base, with 16 bases lying between them. Germline values: CDR1 SQVTM, CDR2 ANQGSEA.

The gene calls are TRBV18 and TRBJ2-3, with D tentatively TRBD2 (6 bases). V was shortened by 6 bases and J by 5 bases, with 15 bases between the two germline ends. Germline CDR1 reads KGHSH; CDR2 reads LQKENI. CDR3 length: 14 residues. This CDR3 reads CASSPTWREDTQYF. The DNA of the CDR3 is TGTGCCAGCTCCCCAACTTGGAGGGAAGATACGCAGTATTTT.

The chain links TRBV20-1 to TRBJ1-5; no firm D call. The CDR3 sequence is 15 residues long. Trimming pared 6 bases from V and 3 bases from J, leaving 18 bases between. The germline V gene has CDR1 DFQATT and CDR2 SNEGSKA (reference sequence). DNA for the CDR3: TGCAGTGCGAGCCTTTCCGGGAGGTACAATCAGCCCCAGCATTTT. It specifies CSASLSGRYNQPQHF.

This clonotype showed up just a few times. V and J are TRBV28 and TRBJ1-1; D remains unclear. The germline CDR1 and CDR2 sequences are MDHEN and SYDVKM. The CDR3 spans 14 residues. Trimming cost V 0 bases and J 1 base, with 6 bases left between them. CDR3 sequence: CASSLWTENTEAFF. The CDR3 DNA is TGTGCCAGCAGTTTATGGACGGAGAACACTGAAGCTTTCTTT.

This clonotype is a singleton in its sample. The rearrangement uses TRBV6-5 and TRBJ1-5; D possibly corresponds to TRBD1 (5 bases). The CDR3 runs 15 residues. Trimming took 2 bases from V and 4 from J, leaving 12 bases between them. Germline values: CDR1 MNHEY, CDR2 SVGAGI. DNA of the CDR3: TGTGCCAGCAGTTACAGGGCAGGGCGAAATCAGCCCCAGCATTTT. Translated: CASSYRAGRNQPQHF.

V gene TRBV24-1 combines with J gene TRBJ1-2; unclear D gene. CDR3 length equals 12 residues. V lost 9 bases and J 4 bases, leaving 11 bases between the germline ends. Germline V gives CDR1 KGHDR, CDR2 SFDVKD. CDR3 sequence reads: CATSGRGYGYTF. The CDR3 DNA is TGTGCCACCTCGGGTAGAGGCTATGGCTACACCTTC.

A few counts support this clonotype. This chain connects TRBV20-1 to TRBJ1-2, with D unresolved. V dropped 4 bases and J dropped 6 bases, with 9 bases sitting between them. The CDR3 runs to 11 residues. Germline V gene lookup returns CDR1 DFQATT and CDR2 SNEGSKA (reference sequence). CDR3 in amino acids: CSAIVLDGYTF. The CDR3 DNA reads TGCAGTGCTATTGTCCTGGATGGCTACACCTTC.

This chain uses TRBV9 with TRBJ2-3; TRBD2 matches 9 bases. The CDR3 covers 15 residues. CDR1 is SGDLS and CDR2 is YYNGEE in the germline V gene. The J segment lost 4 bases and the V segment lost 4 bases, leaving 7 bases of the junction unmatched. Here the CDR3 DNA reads TGTGCCAGCAGCATCGGGACTAGCTCCCCAGATACGCAGTATTTT. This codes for CASSIGTSSPDTQYF.

In nucleotides, the CDR3 is TGTGCCAGCAGCCAAGGGGGCGCGACAGATACGCAGTATTTT. Its translation is CASSQGGATDTQYF. This chain links TRBV3-1 with TRBJ2-3, with D perhaps TRBD1 (5 bases). There are 14 residues in the CDR3. Germline CDR1 is LGHDT and CDR2 is YNNKEL (reference sequence). V lost 1 base to trimming and J lost 3 bases, with 8 bases between them.

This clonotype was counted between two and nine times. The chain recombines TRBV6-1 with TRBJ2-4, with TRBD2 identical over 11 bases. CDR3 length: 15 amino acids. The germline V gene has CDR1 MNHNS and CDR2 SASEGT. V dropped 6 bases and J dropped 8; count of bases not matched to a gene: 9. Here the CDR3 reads CASREKASGRYIQYF. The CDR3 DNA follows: TGTGCCAGCAGAGAAAAGGCTAGCGGGAGGTACATTCAGTACTTC.

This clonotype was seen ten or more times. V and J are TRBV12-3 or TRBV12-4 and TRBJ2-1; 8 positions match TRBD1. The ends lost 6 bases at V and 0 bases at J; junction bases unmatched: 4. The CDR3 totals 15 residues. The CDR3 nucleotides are TGTGCCAGCAGCCAAACAGGGGGCTCCTACAATGAGCAGTTCTTC. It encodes CASSQTGGSYNEQFF.

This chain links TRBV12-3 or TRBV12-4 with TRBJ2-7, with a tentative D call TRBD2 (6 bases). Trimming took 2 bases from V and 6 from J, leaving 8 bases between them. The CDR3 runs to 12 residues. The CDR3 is CASSLTGVEQYF. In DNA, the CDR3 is TGTGCCAGCAGTTTAACGGGAGTCGAGCAGTACTTC.

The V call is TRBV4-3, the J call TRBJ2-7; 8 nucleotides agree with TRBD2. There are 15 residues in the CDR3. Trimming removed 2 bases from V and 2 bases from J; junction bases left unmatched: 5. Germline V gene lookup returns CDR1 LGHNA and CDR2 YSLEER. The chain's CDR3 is CASSQLLAGAYEQYF. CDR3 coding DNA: TGCGCCAGCAGCCAACTCCTAGCGGGTGCCTACGAGCAGTACTTC.

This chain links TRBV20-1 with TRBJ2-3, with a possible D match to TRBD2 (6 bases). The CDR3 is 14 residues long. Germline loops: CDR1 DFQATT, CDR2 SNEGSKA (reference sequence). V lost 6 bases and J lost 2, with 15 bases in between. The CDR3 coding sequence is TGCAGTGCGACGCCGGGACTCCCCACAGATACGCAGTATTTT. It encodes CSATPGLPTDTQYF.

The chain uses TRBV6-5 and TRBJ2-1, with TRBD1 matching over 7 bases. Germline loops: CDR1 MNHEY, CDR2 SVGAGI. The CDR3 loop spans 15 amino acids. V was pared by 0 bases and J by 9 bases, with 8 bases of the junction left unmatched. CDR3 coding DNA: TGTGCCAGCAGTTACTCGAGCGGACAGGCCCCTGAGCAGTTCTTC. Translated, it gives CASSYSSGQAPEQFF.

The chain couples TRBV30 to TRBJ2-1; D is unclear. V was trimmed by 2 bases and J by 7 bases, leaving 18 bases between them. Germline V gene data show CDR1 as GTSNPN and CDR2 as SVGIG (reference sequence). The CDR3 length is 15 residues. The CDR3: CAWSPISPGTNEQFF. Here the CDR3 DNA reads TGTGCCTGGAGTCCTATCTCCCCGGGTACGAATGAGCAGTTCTTC.

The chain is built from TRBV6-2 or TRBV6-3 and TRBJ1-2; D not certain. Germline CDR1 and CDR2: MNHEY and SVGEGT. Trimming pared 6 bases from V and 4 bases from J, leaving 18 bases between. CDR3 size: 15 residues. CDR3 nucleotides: TGTGCCAGCAGCAACTCCAGGTCTGGTGGCTATGGCTACACCTTC. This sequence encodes CASSNSRSGGYGYTF.

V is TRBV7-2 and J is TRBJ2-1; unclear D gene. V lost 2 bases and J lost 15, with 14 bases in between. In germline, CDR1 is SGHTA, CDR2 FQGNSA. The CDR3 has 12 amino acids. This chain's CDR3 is CASSLPDRYRFF. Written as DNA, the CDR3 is TGTGCCAGCAGCTTACCTGATCGATACAGGTTCTTC.

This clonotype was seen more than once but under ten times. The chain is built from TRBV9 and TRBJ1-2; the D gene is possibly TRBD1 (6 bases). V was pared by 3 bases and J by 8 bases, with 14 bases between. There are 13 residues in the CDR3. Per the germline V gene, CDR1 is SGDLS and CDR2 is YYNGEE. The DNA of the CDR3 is TGTGCCAGCAGCGGAAATACAGGGTCGGGCTACACCTTC. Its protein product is CASSGNTGSGYTF.

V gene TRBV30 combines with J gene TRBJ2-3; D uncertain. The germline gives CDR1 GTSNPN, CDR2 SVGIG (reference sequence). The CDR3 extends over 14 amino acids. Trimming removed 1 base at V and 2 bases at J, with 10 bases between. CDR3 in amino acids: CAWSEEGNTDTQYF. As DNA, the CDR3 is TGTGCCTGGAGTGAAGAAGGGAACACAGATACGCAGTATTTT.

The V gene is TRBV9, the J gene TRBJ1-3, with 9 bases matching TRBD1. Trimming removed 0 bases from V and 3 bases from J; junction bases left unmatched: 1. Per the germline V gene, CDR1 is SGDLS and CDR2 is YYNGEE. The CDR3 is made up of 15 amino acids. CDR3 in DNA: TGTGCCAGCAGCGTAGCGGACAGGGGTGGAAACACCATATATTTT. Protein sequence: CASSVADRGGNTIYF.

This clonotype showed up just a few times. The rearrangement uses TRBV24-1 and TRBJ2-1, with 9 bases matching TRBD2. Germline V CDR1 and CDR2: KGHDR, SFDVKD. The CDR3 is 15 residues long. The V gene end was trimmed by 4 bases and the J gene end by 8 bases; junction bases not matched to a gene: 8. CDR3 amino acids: CATSDSRTSAYEQFF. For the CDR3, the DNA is TGTGCCACCAGTGACTCCCGGACTAGCGCCTATGAGCAGTTCTTC.

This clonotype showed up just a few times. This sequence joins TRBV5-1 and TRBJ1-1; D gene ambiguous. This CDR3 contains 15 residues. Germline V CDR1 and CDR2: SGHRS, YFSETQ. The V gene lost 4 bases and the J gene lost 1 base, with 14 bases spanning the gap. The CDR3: CASSQERLRNTEAFF. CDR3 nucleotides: TGCGCCAGCAGCCAAGAGCGTCTTAGGAACACTGAAGCTTTCTTT.

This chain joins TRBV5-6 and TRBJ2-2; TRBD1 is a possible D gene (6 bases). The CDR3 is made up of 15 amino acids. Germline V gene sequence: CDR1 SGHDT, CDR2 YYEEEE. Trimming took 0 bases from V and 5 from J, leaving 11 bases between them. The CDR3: CASSLGGPVTGELFF. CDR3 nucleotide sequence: TGTGCCAGCAGCTTGGGGGGGCCCGTAACCGGGGAGCTGTTTTTT.

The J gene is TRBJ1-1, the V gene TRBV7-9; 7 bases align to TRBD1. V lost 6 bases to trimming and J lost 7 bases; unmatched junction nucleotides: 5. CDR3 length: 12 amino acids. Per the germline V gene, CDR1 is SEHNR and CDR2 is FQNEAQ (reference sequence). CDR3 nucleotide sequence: TGTGCCAGCAGAGAGGACAGGATTGAAGCTTTCTTT. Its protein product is CASREDRIEAFF.